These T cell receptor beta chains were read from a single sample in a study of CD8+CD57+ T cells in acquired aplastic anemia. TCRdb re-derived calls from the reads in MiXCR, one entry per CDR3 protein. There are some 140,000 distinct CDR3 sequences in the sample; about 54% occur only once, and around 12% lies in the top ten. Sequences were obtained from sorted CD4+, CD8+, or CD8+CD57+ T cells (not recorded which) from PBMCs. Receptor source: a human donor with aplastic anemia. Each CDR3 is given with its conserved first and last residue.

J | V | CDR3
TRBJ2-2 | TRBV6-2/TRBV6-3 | CASSHVDTGELFF
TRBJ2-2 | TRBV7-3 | CASSLKRDGELFF
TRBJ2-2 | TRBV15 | CATSRVGRGINTGELFF
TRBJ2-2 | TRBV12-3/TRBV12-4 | CASSPGAPSTGELFF
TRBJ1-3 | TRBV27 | CASAAEFPLSGNTIYF
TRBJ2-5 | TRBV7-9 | CASSRGGANTKETQYF
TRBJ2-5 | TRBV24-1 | CATSGSSKDRISETQYF
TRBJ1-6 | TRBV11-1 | CASSLVPGTGDLAVRSPLHF
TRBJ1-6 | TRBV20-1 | CSAPNRAVGDNSPLHF
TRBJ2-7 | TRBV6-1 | CASSEAPGSSYEQYF
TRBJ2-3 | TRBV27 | CASSSPLAGADTDTQYF
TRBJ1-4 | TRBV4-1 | CASSQAFPDRGRVEKLFF
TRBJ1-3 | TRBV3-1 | CASSQAGGLSGNTIYF
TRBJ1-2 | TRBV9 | CASSSGTGIFGYTF
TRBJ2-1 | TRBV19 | CASSNSGGSYNEQFF
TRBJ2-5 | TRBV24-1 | CATSEGAQETQYF
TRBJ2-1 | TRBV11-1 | CASSSTRQASVNEQFF
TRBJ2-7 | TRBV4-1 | CASSQDSISYEQYF
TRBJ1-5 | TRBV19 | CLILPRPQHF
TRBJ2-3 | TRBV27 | CASSLGGRDTQYF
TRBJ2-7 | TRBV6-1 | CASSESGQGLEQYF
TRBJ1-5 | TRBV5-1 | CASSLVGPLEPQHF
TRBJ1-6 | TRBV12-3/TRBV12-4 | CASTSAPTGNSPLHF
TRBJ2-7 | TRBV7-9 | CASSFGGGNEQYF
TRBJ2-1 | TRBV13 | CASSFTGLVEQFF
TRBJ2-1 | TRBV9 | CASSPTSGTRRNEQFF
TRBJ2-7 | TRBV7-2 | CASSRDYEQYF
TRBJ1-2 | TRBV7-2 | CASSFANRAGGYTF
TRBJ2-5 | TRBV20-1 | CSAITTGQETQYF
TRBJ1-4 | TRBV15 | CATSIDSFEKLFF
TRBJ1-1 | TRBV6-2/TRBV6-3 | CASSYAIGQGIPEAFF
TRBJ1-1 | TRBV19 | CASSNRGLTEAFF
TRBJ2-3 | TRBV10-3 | CAISVSAAADTQYF
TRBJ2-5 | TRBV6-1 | CASSEGGGTQETKYF
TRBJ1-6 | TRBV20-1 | CSASKDPGGASPLHF
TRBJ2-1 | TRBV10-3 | CAISEAQRHEQFF
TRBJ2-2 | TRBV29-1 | CSVAPGPAIELFF
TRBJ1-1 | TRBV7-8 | CASSLNPGSGNTEAFF
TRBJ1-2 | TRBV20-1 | CSGLGYTF
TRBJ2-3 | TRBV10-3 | CAISVGQRRTDTQYF
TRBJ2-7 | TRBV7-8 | CASSRSVVEQYF
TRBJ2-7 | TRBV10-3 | CAISDTRPEQYF
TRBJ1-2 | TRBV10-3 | CAISRDHREGGYTF
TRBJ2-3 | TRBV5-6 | CASSLAGSTDTQYF
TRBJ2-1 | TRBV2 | CASAENGTPYNEQFF
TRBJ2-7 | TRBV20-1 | CSARGGTSYEQYF
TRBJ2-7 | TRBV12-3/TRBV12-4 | CASSFRQAAGEQYF
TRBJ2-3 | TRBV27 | CASSRGTSGATVGTQYF
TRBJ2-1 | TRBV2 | CASSEAGGAYNEQFF
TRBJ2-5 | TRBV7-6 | CASSLNYRETQYF
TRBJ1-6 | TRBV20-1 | CSARDRGLNSPLHF
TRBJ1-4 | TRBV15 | CATSRGQGFERLFF
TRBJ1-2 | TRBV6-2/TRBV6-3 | CASTPGPWGYTF
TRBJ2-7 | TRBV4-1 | CASSQGPEGQSYEQYF
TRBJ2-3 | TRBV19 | CASIGTSGTGTQYF